This T cell receptor (beta chain) was identified in a study of cytomegalovirus exposure and HLA in healthy donors. Study information: From 150 million to 200 million T cells, an earlier analysis saw approximately 120 million unique TCR beta sequences.

Germline lookup yields CDR1 SGHRS and CDR2 YFSETQ. With 4 bases clipped from V and 7 bases from J, the junction kept 8 bases outside the gene matches. This CDR3 is built from 15 residues. In the PCR, 60 Vbeta and 13 Jbeta primers were used. Repertoires were generated with immunoSEQ multiplex PCR, while TCRdb's copy carries only in-frame clones and drops some. The table has 100,000 to 150,000 clones, roughly 83% seen once; the top ten hold 1% to 1.5%. Points on this clone: Its antigen remains unidentified. The sample has other DNA sequences that encode this CDR3 too.

Overall study results and limits: CMV serostatus was the sole immune exposure information available. Based on reports, TCR beta sequences accurately predicted HLA-A and HLA-B alleles for most subjects. A later analysis associated under 20,000 TCR beta sequences with HLA alleles at a 0.05 false discovery rate.

Sequencing was carried out using PBMCs. The TCR comes from a girl aged 2-10 years in good health and CMV-seronegative. V is TRBV5-1 and J is TRBJ1-6, with TRBD1 matching 7 bases. The CDR3 reads CASSPGDSYNSPLHF. The CDR3 coding sequence is TGCGCCAGCAGCCCGGGGGACAGTTACAATTCACCCCTCCACTTT.